A selection of T cell receptor beta chains follows, all from one sample in a study of PD-L1 blockade in urothelial cancer. TCRdb's table, derived via immunoSEQ multiplex PCR, lists solely in-frame clones and lacks some. This table has about 39,000 clones, around 89% appearing once. The source was PBMCs, collected around atezolizumab (anti-PD-L1) treatment. The receptors here all came from a man aged 55-75 years with urothelial cancer. CDR3s include the opening cysteine and the closing phenylalanine or tryptophan. Each record gives: V gene, J gene, D gene, clone size, CDR3 protein, CDR3 DNA. The D gene is left open where the match is weak. The size field is filled for only some rows; it gives once, few, many or a size class.

>TRBV18|TRBJ2-1|-|once
CASSLNQRGSYNEQFF
TGTGCCAGCTCACTCAACCAGCGTGGATCCTACAATGAGCAGTTCTTC
>TRBV29-1|TRBJ1-2|TRBD1|-
CSVTDRGPGYTF
TGCAGCGTTACGGACAGGGGGCCTGGCTACACCTTC
>TRBV29-1|TRBJ2-5|TRBD2|-
CSVRPSGSAGETQYF
TGCAGCGTTCGACCTAGCGGGAGTGCAGGAGAGACCCAGTACTTC
>TRBV5-5|TRBJ2-1|TRBD1|-
CASSLGGMEQFF
TGTGCCAGCAGCTTAGGGGGCATGGAGCAGTTCTTC
>TRBV28|TRBJ2-5|-|-
CASSLNGQRIETQYF
TGTGCCAGCAGTTTAAACGGACAGAGAATAGAGACCCAGTACTTC
>TRBV4-1|TRBJ1-2|-|-
CASSEISGTSWGYTF
TGCGCCAGCAGTGAAATCAGCGGGACTTCTTGGGGCTACACCTTC
>TRBV25-1|TRBJ1-1|-|-
CASSERGSTEAFF
TGTGCCAGCAGTGAGAGAGGGAGCACTGAAGCTTTCTTT
>TRBV5-6|TRBJ1-4|-|-
CASSLGPAGNEKLFF
TGTGCCAGCAGCTTGGGCCCAGCGGGTAATGAAAAACTGTTTTTT
>TRBV25-1|TRBJ1-3|-|once
CASSDSRAANTIYF
TGTGCCAGCAGTGATTCCAGAGCGGCGAACACCATATATTTT
>TRBV7-8|TRBJ2-5|-|-
CASSTAIGGGAQYF
TGTGCCAGCAGTACAGCGATAGGAGGAGGGGCCCAGTACTTC
>TRBV27|TRBJ2-7|-|-
CASSPLQGAEQYF
TGTGCCAGCAGTCCACTACAGGGAGCCGAGCAGTACTTC
>TRBV5-1|TRBJ1-6|-|-
CASSLQEASYNSPLHF
TGCGCCAGCAGCTTACAGGAAGCTTCCTATAATTCACCCCTCCACTTT
>TRBV11-2|TRBJ1-2|TRBD1|-
CASSSPGQLWSYTF
TGTGCCAGCAGCTCTCCGGGACAGCTGTGGAGCTACACCTTC
>TRBV7-2|TRBJ2-1|TRBD1|-
CASSSDRGQEQFF
TGTGCCAGCAGCTCCGACAGGGGGCAAGAGCAGTTCTTC
>TRBV4-1|TRBJ2-2|-|-
CASSQELTGELFF
TGCGCCAGCAGCCAAGAGTTAACCGGGGAGCTGTTTTTT
>TRBV6-1|TRBJ1-5|-|-
CASLGSSNQPQHF
TGTGCCAGCCTGGGCAGTAGCAATCAGCCCCAGCATTTT
>TRBV2|TRBJ1-1|TRBD1|-
CASSETGVGNTEAFF
TGTGCCAGCAGTGAGACAGGGGTCGGGAACACTGAAGCTTTCTTT
>TRBV5-1|TRBJ2-2|TRBD1|-
CASSLDRGNTGELFF
TGCGCCAGCAGCTTGGACAGGGGCAACACCGGGGAGCTGTTTTTT
>TRBV6-1|TRBJ2-3|TRBD2|-
CASSVWRGGADTQYF
TGTGCCAGCAGTGTCTGGCGGGGGGGGGCAGATACGCAGTATTTT
>TRBV5-1|TRBJ1-4|TRBD1|-
CASSPRQGTNEKLFF
TGCGCCAGCAGCCCCCGACAGGGCACTAATGAAAAACTGTTTTTT